This is a list of T cell receptor beta chains from one sample in a study of shared clonotypes between healthy human individuals. Sequencing used immunoSEQ multiplex PCR; TCRdb keeps in-frame clones, though not all of them. The sample records roughly 1,600,000 clones, around 98.5% being singletons. Sequenced sample: naive CD4+ T cells sorted from blood. Source of these receptors: a man under 40 in good health. Each CDR3 is given with its conserved first and last residue.

V: TRBV5-1
CDR3: CASSVSGGRTDTQYF

V: TRBV5-1
CDR3: CASSSGLANQETQYF

V: TRBV18
CDR3: CASSPSGQGLYEQYF

V: TRBV7-8
CDR3: CASSLVTSHEQYF

V: TRBV11-3
CDR3: CASSPRGTSGRAGEQFF

V: TRBV5-1
CDR3: CASSPESVAKNIQYF

V: TRBV7-9
CDR3: CASSFTDTQYF

V: TRBV18
CDR3: CASSPRTSGQLNEQFF

V: TRBV27
CDR3: CASSPSRWTSGIYNEQFF

V: TRBV5-1
CDR3: CASSLDPGGTPQPQHF

V: TRBV5-5
CDR3: CASSLARVSNEKLFF

V: TRBV14
CDR3: CASSQGMFTARGKHNEQFF

V: TRBV28
CDR3: CASRDPGGASGYTF

V: TRBV6-1
CDR3: CASSEREGWQNSNQPQHF

V: TRBV27
CDR3: CASSSGLGPVGYEQYF

V: TRBV28
CDR3: CASSLRAGGPYEQYF

V: TRBV5-1
CDR3: CASSLRRAGGFNEQFF

V: TRBV6-6
CDR3: CASRAAPYEQYF